A selection of T cell receptor beta chains follows, all from one sample in a study of cytomegalovirus exposure and HLA in healthy donors. The table came from immunoSEQ multiplex PCR; TCRdb's copy has only in-frame clones and leaves some out. The sample consists of fewer than 150,000 clones, roughly three quarters of them appearing once. Material for sequencing was PBMCs. The receptor source for this set is a woman aged 45 to 65 in good health and CMV-seronegative. Each CDR3 is given with its conserved first and last residue. D genes are given only for firm matches. Not every row has a clone size; where given, it reads once, few, many or a size class.

J gene,clone size,V gene,CDR3 length,D gene,CDR3 DNA,CDR3 protein
TRBJ1-2,-,TRBV29-1,17,TRBD1,TGCAGCGTCTTCAATAATGGGGGCCGACAGGGATTCTATGGCTACACCTTC,CSVFNNGGRQGFYGYTF
TRBJ1-1,once,TRBV10-3,13,TRBD1,TGTGCCATCAGCGATCCCGGGACAGGGTCCGCTTTCTTT,CAISDPGTGSAFF
TRBJ2-5,-,TRBV13,15,-,TGTGCCAGCAGCTTAGTTGGGACCCAGGGGGAGACCCAGTACTTC,CASSLVGTQGETQYF
TRBJ2-3,-,TRBV5-4,17,TRBD2,TGTGCCAGCAGCTACAGACTAGGCGGGGGTAGCACAGATACGCAGTATTTT,CASSYRLGGGSTDTQYF
TRBJ1-5,-,TRBV6-1,15,-,TGTGCCAGCAGTGAACAGGTTGCAATGGATCAGCCCCAGCATTTT,CASSEQVAMDQPQHF
TRBJ1-1,-,TRBV10-3,16,TRBD1,TGTGCCATCAGTGAGGGGGACAGGGGGCGAGGGACTGAAGCTTTCTTT,CAISEGDRGRGTEAFF
TRBJ1-1,-,TRBV18,15,-,TGTGCCAGCTCACCGAGTGGAAGGGGGAACACTGAAGCTTTCTTT,CASSPSGRGNTEAFF
TRBJ1-4,few,TRBV6-5,11,TRBD1,TGTGCCAGCAGGCACAGGGGAAAACTGTTTTTT,CASRHRGKLFF
TRBJ1-1,few,TRBV2,13,TRBD1,TGTGCCAGCAGTGGGGACAGGGGGCGGGAAGCTTTCTTT,CASSGDRGREAFF
TRBJ1-2,-,TRBV7-2,13,-,TGTGCCAGCAGCCTCGACAGTAACTATGGCTACACCTTC,CASSLDSNYGYTF
TRBJ2-1,-,TRBV11-2,15,TRBD2,TGTGCCAGCAGCTTAACTAGCGGGGGGTTTTATGAGCAGTTCTTC,CASSLTSGGFYEQFF
TRBJ2-7,-,TRBV4-1,14,TRBD1,TGCGCCAGCAGCCAACCGGACAGGGGGGGTGAGCAGTACTTC,CASSQPDRGGEQYF